The text below deals with one T cell receptor (beta chain). The V end lost 2 bases, the J end lost 8 bases, and 11 bases lay between the germline ends. Germline V lookup: CDR1 WNHNN, CDR2 SYGVQD (reference sequence). The CDR3 extends over 13 amino acids. Only in-frame clones appear in the TCRdb table, and some are missing; sequencing was by immunoSEQ multiplex PCR. The profile shows around 160,000 clones, roughly nine tenths of them singletons. This specimen comes from a study of T cell responses to AZD1222 COVID-19 vaccine. The chain couples TRBV10-1 to TRBJ2-3; unclear D gene. The TCR originated in an adult who received the AZD1222 COVID-19 vaccine. The sequencing used peripheral blood, collected 28 days after the second AZD1222 dose. CDR3 sequence (DNA): TGCGCCAGCAGTGAGGAACTCCGAGGTACGCAGTATTTT. It is translated as CASSEELRGTQYF.